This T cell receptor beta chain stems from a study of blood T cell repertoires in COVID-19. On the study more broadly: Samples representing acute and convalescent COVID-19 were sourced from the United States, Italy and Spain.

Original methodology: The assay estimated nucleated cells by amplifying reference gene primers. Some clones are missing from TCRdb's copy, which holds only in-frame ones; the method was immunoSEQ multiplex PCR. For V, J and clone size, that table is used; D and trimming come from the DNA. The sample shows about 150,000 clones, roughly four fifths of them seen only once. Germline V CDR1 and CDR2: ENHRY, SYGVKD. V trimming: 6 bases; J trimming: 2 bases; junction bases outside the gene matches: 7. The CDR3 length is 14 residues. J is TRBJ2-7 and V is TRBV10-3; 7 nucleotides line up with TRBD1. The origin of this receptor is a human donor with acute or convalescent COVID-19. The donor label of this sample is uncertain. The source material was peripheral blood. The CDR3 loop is CAIRPDRVAYEQYF. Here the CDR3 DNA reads TGTGCCATCAGACCCGACAGGGTGGCCTACGAGCAGTACTTC.